This T cell receptor (beta chain) was sequenced for a study of T cell responses to AZD1222 COVID-19 vaccine. Study-wide results and caveats: Nearly half of the spike-specific TCRs reportedly recognize variant regions that carry no mutations.

TCRdb keeps only in-frame clones here, not all; method: immunoSEQ multiplex PCR. This table has 160,000 or so clones, approximately 90% appearing once. This CDR3 is built from 18 residues. CDR1 and CDR2 from the germline V gene are SGHNT and YYREEE (reference sequence). Trimming took 5 bases from V and 2 from J, leaving 20 bases between them. This clone appeared a few times. Its cognate antigen is unknown. Here the sequenced sample was peripheral blood, taken after recovery from COVID-19. The sequence derives from an adult who had recovered from COVID-19. The chain carries TRBV5-4 and TRBJ2-6; D not resolved. The CDR3 bases are TGTGCCAGCAGTCTCGTAGATGAAGACTCGGCTGGGGCCAACGTCCTGACTTTC. Translation gives CASSLVDEDSAGANVLTF. Based on the CDR3 plus reference TRBV5-4 and TRBJ2-6, the full variable domain is ETGVTQSPTHLIKTRGQQVTLRCSSQSGHNTVSWYQQALGQGPQFIFQYYREEENGRGNFPPRFSGLQFPNYSSELNVNALELDDSALYLCASSLVDEDSAGANVLTFGAGSRLTVL.